The 20 T cell receptor beta chains given below trace back to one sample, sequenced in a study of shared clonotypes between healthy human individuals. The data were produced by immunoSEQ multiplex PCR, yet TCRdb's version contains in-frame clones alone and is incomplete. The top ten clones hold 13% of a sample with about 490,000 clones, 76% of them seen once. The sample taken for sequencing was PBMCs. These receptors were taken from a woman in her forties in good health. Some clones in this sample may be carry-over from other donors' samples.

The chain couples TRBV2 to TRBJ2-2; TRBD1 might be the D (5 bases). V lost 5 bases to trimming and J lost 7 bases, with 14 bases between them. Germline assignment: CDR1 SNHLY and CDR2 FYNNEI. The CDR3 covers 14 residues. The CDR3 nucleotides read TGTGCCAGCAGTTATAGACAGCTAGGCGGGGAGCTGTTTTTT. As protein: CASSYRQLGGELFF.

J is TRBJ2-7 and V is TRBV5-4; D might be TRBD2 (6 bases). Germline V gene data show CDR1 as SGHNT and CDR2 as YYREEE (reference sequence). Trimming removed 3 bases at V and 2 bases at J, with 12 bases between. The CDR3 is made up of 14 amino acids. The CDR3 spells CASSSPGEPYEQYF. The CDR3 nucleotides are TGTGCCAGCAGCTCACCGGGGGAGCCCTACGAGCAGTACTTC.

This clone was observed a single time. The CDR3 loop is CASSPTRGLVEKLFF. DNA for the CDR3: TGCGCCAGCAGCCCCACCAGGGGGCTGGTTGAAAAACTGTTTTTT. J is TRBJ1-4 and V is TRBV5-1; the match to TRBD1 covers 8 bases. The CDR3 spans 15 residues. Losses at the gene ends were 4 bases for V and 7 bases for J; bases not matched to a gene: 9. In germline, CDR1 is SGHRS, CDR2 YFSETQ.

V and J are TRBV6-1 and TRBJ2-1; D unresolved. The CDR3 is 13 amino acids. The V end lost 6 bases, the J end lost 4 bases, and 10 bases lay between the germline ends. Germline lookup yields CDR1 MNHNS and CDR2 SASEGT. The CDR3 sequence: CASRAELYNEQFF. CDR3 sequence (DNA): TGTGCCAGCAGGGCGGAGTTATACAATGAGCAGTTCTTC.

The chain employs TRBV21-1 and TRBJ2-1; the D call TRBD1 from the table was never checked on the DNA. TRBV21-1 is described as a pseudogene. This CDR3 is built from 15 residues. CDR3 amino acids: CASSKEQGGGNEQFF. The CDR3 DNA reads TGTGCCAGCAGCAAAGAACAGGGGGGTGGCAATGAGCAGTTCTTC.

V and J are TRBV11-2 and TRBJ2-5; tentative D call: TRBD2 (5 bases). Germline V gene lookup returns CDR1 SGHAT and CDR2 FQNNGV. The CDR3 runs to 16 residues. Trimming removed 5 bases at V and 1 base at J, with 17 bases between. CDR3 coding DNA: TGTGCCAGCAGCCTACGGGGAACCATATTCCAAGAGACCCAGTACTTC. Its translation is CASSLRGTIFQETQYF.

The CDR3 protein is CATGEGGESFF. In DNA form, the CDR3 reads TGTGCCACAGGGGAAGGAGGGGAGTCTTTCTTT. The V and J genes are TRBV6-6 and TRBJ1-1; D perhaps matches TRBD1 (6 bases). The germline V gene encodes CDR1 MNHNY and CDR2 SVGAGI (reference sequence). The CDR3 has 11 residues. V was trimmed by 10 bases and J by 12 bases, leaving 18 bases between them.

Notes on this clone: Possible read error: a much larger clone is one base away. Other DNA sequences in the same sample also yield this CDR3. This chain connects TRBV6-1 to TRBJ2-6, with D perhaps TRBD1 or TRBD2 (5 bases each). The CDR3 covers 15 residues. CDR1 and CDR2 (germline): MNHNS, SASEGT. CDR3 in amino acids: CASSGTQSGANVLTF. CDR3 sequence (DNA): TGTGCTAGCAGTGGGACCCAGTCTGGGGCCAACGTCCTGACTTTC.

To note about this clone: A much larger clone lies one base from this, so it may be a read error. The gene calls are TRBV6-5 and TRBJ1-1; D may be TRBD1 (5 bases). This CDR3 spans 14 amino acids. Looked up from germline, CDR1 is MNHEY and CDR2 is SVGAGI. The germline V and J ends were trimmed by 0 bases and 4 bases, with 9 bases remaining between them. The CDR3 nucleotides are TGTGCCAGCAGTTACTCGACAGAGGGCACTGAAGCTTTCTTT. It codes for CASSYSTEGTEAFF.

This rearrangement joins TRBV9 to TRBJ2-1; a possible D gene is TRBD2 (5 bases). Germline CDR1 is SGDLS and CDR2 is YYNGEE. The V end was cut by 3 bases, the J end by 9 bases, with 22 bases between. This CDR3 is built from 16 residues. The chain's CDR3 is CASSASGGLAGGEQFF. The CDR3 DNA is TGTGCCAGCAGCGCCTCAGGCGGGCTAGCCGGTGGTGAGCAGTTCTTC.

This clone was observed a handful of times. This chain joins TRBV4-3 and TRBJ2-1, with a weak D call TRBD2 (5 bases). Germline V gives CDR1 LGHNA, CDR2 YSLEER. Trimming cost V 3 bases and J 8 bases, with 14 bases left between them. The CDR3 is 14 amino acids. The CDR3 protein is CASSQGLERDEQFF. CDR3 nucleotides: TGCGCCAGCAGCCAGGGTTTAGAGAGGGATGAGCAGTTCTTC.

This chain joins TRBV27 and TRBJ1-4, with D unresolved. Germline V CDR1 and CDR2: MNHEY, SMNVEV (reference sequence). V dropped 5 bases and J dropped 4 bases, with 17 bases sitting between them. The CDR3 is made up of 16 amino acids. The CDR3 DNA reads as TGTGCCAGCAGTCGGGGATCGCCGACCGTTAATGAAAAACTGTTTTTT. It yields the protein CASSRGSPTVNEKLFF.

This clone was seen a handful of times. The V gene is TRBV7-9, the J gene TRBJ2-4; possibly TRBD1 for D (5 bases). The V gene lost 3 bases and the J gene lost 6 bases, with 9 bases spanning the gap. In germline, CDR1 is SEHNR, CDR2 FQNEAQ (reference sequence). CDR3 length equals 13 residues. The CDR3 reads CASSLGQGNIQYF. In DNA, the CDR3 is TGTGCCAGCAGCTTGGGGCAGGGAAACATTCAGTACTTC.

The genes are TRBV11-2 and TRBJ2-2; 7 bases match TRBD2. The CDR3 extends over 15 amino acids. V lost 7 bases, J lost 7 bases, and 12 bases stayed unmatched. CDR1 is SGHAT, CDR2 FQNNGV, per germline. The CDR3 here is CASTPRGGLGGELFF. CDR3 coding DNA: TGTGCCAGCACCCCGAGGGGAGGGCTGGGCGGGGAGCTGTTTTTT.

The chain has TRBV29-1 and TRBJ1-4, with D possibly matching TRBD1 (5 bases). This CDR3 spans 15 amino acids. Germline lookup yields CDR1 SQVTM and CDR2 ANQGSEA. CDR3 in amino acids: CTHRAGLMANEKLFF. CDR3 in DNA: TGCACGCATAGGGCAGGGCTCATGGCTAATGAAAAACTGTTTTTT.

This clone was seen more than once but under ten times. The chain employs TRBV30 and TRBJ1-3, with 8 bases aligning to TRBD1. This CDR3 spans 14 amino acids. Looked up from germline, CDR1 is GTSNPN and CDR2 is SVGIG (reference sequence). V trimming: 2 bases; J trimming: 4 bases; junction bases outside the gene matches: 4. CDR3 in amino acids: CAWSMGTGGNTIYF. The CDR3 DNA is TGTGCCTGGAGTATGGGGACAGGAGGAAACACCATATATTTT.

V usage is TRBV16 and J usage is TRBJ2-7, with no clear D. The germline gives CDR1 KGHSY, CDR2 FQNENV. The V end was cut by 0 bases, the J end by 7 bases, with 10 bases between. The CDR3 sequence is 13 residues long. The CDR3 here is CASSQSRSGEQYF. CDR3 nucleotide sequence: TGTGCCAGCAGCCAATCTAGGTCGGGTGAGCAGTACTTC.

This CDR3 reads CASRRGGGQPQHF. The CDR3 coding sequence is TGTGCCAGCAGACGGGGGGGAGGGCAGCCCCAGCATTTT. The chain links TRBV2 to TRBJ1-5; D is perhaps TRBD1 (5 bases). The CDR3 length is 13 residues. Germline values: CDR1 SNHLY, CDR2 FYNNEI. V shed 6 bases and J shed 7 bases, with 13 bases lying between them.

The rearrangement uses TRBV18 and TRBJ2-1; D ambiguous. This CDR3 contains 11 residues. V lost 3 bases and J lost 10, with 7 bases in between. Germline V lookup: CDR1 KGHSH, CDR2 LQKENI. CDR3 protein: CASSPADEQFF. CDR3 coding DNA: TGTGCCAGCTCACCCGCTGACGAGCAGTTCTTC.

The chain links TRBV28 to TRBJ2-1; possible D gene TRBD2, 5 bases. This CDR3 spans 15 amino acids. Germline CDR1 reads MDHEN; CDR2 reads SYDVKM. Deletions cut 6 bases from V and 1 base from J, with 13 bases between. CDR3 sequence: CASRSGLLSYNEQFF. The CDR3 DNA sequence: TGTGCCAGCAGAAGCGGCCTGCTTTCCTACAATGAGCAGTTCTTC.